This TCR beta chain was identified in a study of CD8+ T cells in alopecia areata. Across the study: Those treated were given oral tofacitinib at 5 to 10 mg twice daily. General study results and limits: Across lesional scalp, and particularly alopecia totalis/universalis, clonality surpassed that of normal scalp.

RNA extraction and reverse transcription yielded cDNA as sequencing template. Assay used: immunoSEQ multiplex PCR; TCRdb lists only in-frame clones, some missing. The sample contains fewer than 100,000 clones, under 70% of which appear only once. A remark on this clone: As yet, its antigen is unknown.

Treatment indicated: oral pan-JAK inhibitor, 5-10 mg twice daily. The CDR3 spans 14 residues. The germline CDR1 and CDR2 sequences are MNHEY and SVGAGI. V dropped 0 bases and J dropped 8; count of bases not matched to a gene: 4. Sequencing used CD8+ T cells sorted from blood, obtained at week 4, from a patient treated with tofacitinib. This chain links TRBV6-5 with TRBJ2-1; 7 nucleotides align to TRBD2. The sequence derives from a human donor with alopecia areata. The CDR3 protein is CASSYSQGGDEQFF. CDR3 DNA sequence: TGTGCCAGCAGTTACTCGCAGGGAGGGGATGAGCAGTTCTTC.